This TCR beta chain is drawn from a study of blood T cell repertoires in COVID-19. Study-level information: COVID-19 samples from acute and convalescent phases originated in the United States, Italy and Spain. From T cells, B-cell-depleted T cells, or PBMCs came the material, which was cDNA or gDNA.

Data came from immunoSEQ multiplex PCR; TCRdb stores just in-frame clones and leaves some out. This table holds 200,000 to 250,000 clones, almost 90% found once. The CDR3 totals 16 residues. Germline lookup yields CDR1 MDHEN and CDR2 SYDVKM. The V and J ends lost 6 bases and 5 bases, in that order; junction bases with no gene match: 11. This clone was seen once. V usage is TRBV28 and J usage is TRBJ2-3; 10 bases map to TRBD2. This clonotype was obtained from a woman between 45 and 60 years old with acute COVID-19. Source material: PBMCs or T cells enriched from blood (not recorded which). CDR3 nucleotides: TGTGCCAGCAGCTCCCCGGGACTAGCGCGGGTAGATACGCAGTATTTT. This encodes CASSSPGLARVDTQYF. Full variable domain (outside the CDR3, taken from reference TRBV28 and TRBJ2-3): DVKVTQSSRYLVKRTGEKVFLECVQDMDHENMFWYRQDPGLGLRLIYFSYDVKMKEKGDIPEGYSVSREKKERFSLILESASTNQTSMYLCASSSPGLARVDTQYFGPGTRLTVL.